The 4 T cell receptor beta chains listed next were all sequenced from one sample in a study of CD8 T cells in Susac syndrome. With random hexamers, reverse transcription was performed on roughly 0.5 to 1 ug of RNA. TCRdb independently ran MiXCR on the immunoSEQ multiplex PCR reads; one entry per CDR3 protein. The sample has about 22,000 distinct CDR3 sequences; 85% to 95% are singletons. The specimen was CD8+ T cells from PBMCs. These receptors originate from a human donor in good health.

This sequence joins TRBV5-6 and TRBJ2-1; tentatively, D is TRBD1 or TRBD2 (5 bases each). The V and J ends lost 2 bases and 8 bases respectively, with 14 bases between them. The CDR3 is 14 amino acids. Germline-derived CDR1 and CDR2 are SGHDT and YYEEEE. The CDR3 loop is CASSFGTGADEQFF. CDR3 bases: TGTGCCAGCAGCTTCGGGACGGGCGCCGATGAGCAGTTCTTC.

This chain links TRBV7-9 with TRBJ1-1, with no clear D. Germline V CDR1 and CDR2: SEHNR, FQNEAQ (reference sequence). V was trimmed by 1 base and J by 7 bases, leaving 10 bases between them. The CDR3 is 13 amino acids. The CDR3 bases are TGTGCCAGCAGCTTAGGGGGAGGTAATGAAGCTTTCTTT. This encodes CASSLGGGNEAFF.

CDR3 residues: CASSLSTTGTGNEQYF. CDR3 sequence (DNA): TGTGCCAGCAGTTTATCAACTACCGGGACAGGGAACGAGCAGTACTTC. The V call is TRBV27, the J call TRBJ2-7; 9 nucleotides line up with TRBD1. Trimming removed 0 bases from V and 5 bases from J; junction bases left unmatched: 8. The CDR3 length is 16 residues. In germline, CDR1 is MNHEY, CDR2 SMNVEV (reference sequence).

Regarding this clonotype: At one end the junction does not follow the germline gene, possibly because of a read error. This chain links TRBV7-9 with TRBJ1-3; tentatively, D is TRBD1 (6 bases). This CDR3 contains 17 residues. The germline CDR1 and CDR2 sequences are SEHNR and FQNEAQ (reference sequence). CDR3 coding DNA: TGTGCCAGCAGCTTTGGGAGACAGGAAACCTCTGAAAACACCATATATTTT. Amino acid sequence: CASSFGRQETSENTIYF.